These T cell receptor beta chains were read from a single sample in a study of T cell responses to AZD1222 COVID-19 vaccine. Clones were sequenced by immunoSEQ multiplex PCR, and TCRdb holds only the in-frame ones, with some missing. The sample has 75,000 to 95,000 clones; roughly 85% are singletons. The sample consisted of peripheral blood, taken 28 days after the second AZD1222 dose. The receptors were gathered from an adult who received the AZD1222 COVID-19 vaccine. CDR3s include the opening cysteine and the closing phenylalanine or tryptophan. A D gene is named only where the DNA matches it firmly.

v_call: TRBV7-6; j_call: TRBJ1-6; d_call: .; cdr3_aa: CASSLEGGSPLHF
v_call: TRBV6-5; j_call: TRBJ2-2; d_call: .; cdr3_aa: CASSLVGAGTGELFF
v_call: TRBV7-3; j_call: TRBJ2-5; d_call: .; cdr3_aa: CASSLISAETQYF
v_call: TRBV4-3; j_call: TRBJ1-5; d_call: .; cdr3_aa: CASSQEGHLNQPQHF
v_call: TRBV27; j_call: TRBJ1-2; d_call: TRBD1; cdr3_aa: CASRSGTDNYGYTF
v_call: TRBV9; j_call: TRBJ2-3; d_call: TRBD2; cdr3_aa: CASSVVSAGTPDTQYF
v_call: TRBV3-1/TRBV3-2; j_call: TRBJ1-5; d_call: .; cdr3_aa: CASSQEDQPQHF
v_call: TRBV2; j_call: TRBJ1-2; d_call: .; cdr3_aa: CASSEVGTPNYGYTF
v_call: TRBV6-6; j_call: TRBJ2-3; d_call: TRBD1; cdr3_aa: CASGQGALTTDTQYF
v_call: TRBV6-5; j_call: TRBJ2-2; d_call: TRBD2; cdr3_aa: CASSFQSSGTGELFF
v_call: TRBV21-1; j_call: TRBJ1-6; d_call: .; cdr3_aa: CASSKRGRRWIAPLHF
v_call: TRBV10-1; j_call: TRBJ2-1; d_call: TRBD2; cdr3_aa: CASSESSGSSNEQFF
v_call: TRBV7-3; j_call: TRBJ2-7; d_call: .; cdr3_aa: CASSPPGSYEQYF
v_call: TRBV7-9; j_call: TRBJ1-2; d_call: .; cdr3_aa: CASSLGGAYYGYTF
v_call: TRBV5-4; j_call: TRBJ1-3; d_call: TRBD1; cdr3_aa: CASSLERGQGGGNTIYF
v_call: TRBV7-8; j_call: TRBJ1-4; d_call: .; cdr3_aa: CASSRILEKLFF
v_call: TRBV25-1; j_call: TRBJ1-2; d_call: .; cdr3_aa: CASSEHRDRGYTF
v_call: TRBV6-2/TRBV6-3; j_call: TRBJ1-2; d_call: TRBD1; cdr3_aa: CASSSDREYINYGYTF
v_call: TRBV29-1; j_call: TRBJ2-1; d_call: TRBD1; cdr3_aa: CSAGTVITRNEQFF
v_call: TRBV10-3; j_call: TRBJ2-7; d_call: TRBD2; cdr3_aa: CATTGLAGAEQYF
v_call: TRBV5-4; j_call: TRBJ2-1; d_call: .; cdr3_aa: CASKLVNEQFF
v_call: TRBV19; j_call: TRBJ2-3; d_call: .; cdr3_aa: CASSEINSRGPDTQYF
v_call: TRBV7-9; j_call: TRBJ1-5; d_call: .; cdr3_aa: CASSLFNQPQHF
v_call: TRBV12-5; j_call: TRBJ1-2; d_call: TRBD1; cdr3_aa: CASGLSGGRVYGYTF
v_call: TRBV6-5; j_call: TRBJ2-2; d_call: TRBD2; cdr3_aa: CASSQGGAVGELFF
v_call: TRBV4-3; j_call: TRBJ2-1; d_call: .; cdr3_aa: CASSPYRDSYNEQFF
v_call: TRBV6-5; j_call: TRBJ1-2; d_call: .; cdr3_aa: CASRTEGVYGYTF
v_call: TRBV19; j_call: TRBJ1-5; d_call: TRBD1; cdr3_aa: CASSMRTGGNQPQHF
v_call: TRBV28; j_call: TRBJ2-6; d_call: .; cdr3_aa: CASSFSIVHSGANVLTF
v_call: TRBV5-5; j_call: TRBJ1-2; d_call: .; cdr3_aa: CASSLVLDGGGYTF
v_call: TRBV7-2; j_call: TRBJ2-7; d_call: .; cdr3_aa: CASSLASQGLTEQYF
v_call: TRBV12-3/TRBV12-4; j_call: TRBJ1-5; d_call: TRBD1; cdr3_aa: CASSRQGLEPQHF
v_call: TRBV2; j_call: TRBJ2-7; d_call: .; cdr3_aa: CASSDFGGFGYEQYF
v_call: TRBV2; j_call: TRBJ1-3; d_call: .; cdr3_aa: CATPAEGSSGNTIYF
v_call: TRBV6-2/TRBV6-3; j_call: TRBJ1-5; d_call: .; cdr3_aa: CASSFRGFVGNQPQHF
v_call: TRBV5-1; j_call: TRBJ1-5; d_call: TRBD1; cdr3_aa: CASSLAGGPNQPQHF
v_call: TRBV19; j_call: TRBJ2-2; d_call: TRBD2; cdr3_aa: CASSVAGVEGISNTGELFF
v_call: TRBV7-3; j_call: TRBJ1-6; d_call: .; cdr3_aa: CASSRFSGTGILHF
v_call: TRBV20-1; j_call: TRBJ1-1; d_call: .; cdr3_aa: CSATQHTEAFF
v_call: TRBV7-3; j_call: TRBJ2-3; d_call: TRBD2; cdr3_aa: CASSLRPVAGGSTDTQYF
v_call: TRBV6-5; j_call: TRBJ2-1; d_call: .; cdr3_aa: CASSPRHVYNEQFF
v_call: TRBV28; j_call: TRBJ2-5; d_call: TRBD1; cdr3_aa: CASSLWAGQGKETQYF
v_call: TRBV2; j_call: TRBJ2-7; d_call: TRBD1; cdr3_aa: CASSGDRTTYEQYF
v_call: TRBV18; j_call: TRBJ1-5; d_call: TRBD1; cdr3_aa: CASSPTGGDQPQHF
v_call: TRBV7-2; j_call: TRBJ2-5; d_call: .; cdr3_aa: CASRRDGVTQYF
v_call: TRBV6-1; j_call: TRBJ1-4; d_call: .; cdr3_aa: CASSELDEKLFF